The 15 T cell receptor beta chains below were found in one sample sequenced in a study of regulatory T cells in long-lasting Graves disease. For TCR beta, libraries came from iRepertoire HTBI primers and Arm-PCR of CDR3 regions. TCRdb processed the multiplex PCR reads anew with MiXCR; each CDR3 protein has one entry. Among some 400,000 distinct CDR3 sequences listed, about 15% were seen once. Time point in this sample: newly diagnosed GD, antithyroid drugs for less than 3 months. The TCR library was prepared using RNA isolated from PBMCs. These same records also appear under a second study, on T cells in Graves' hyperthyroidism and ophthalmopathy.

Specimen: peripheral blood mononuclear cells (PBMCs), collected at new diagnosis, from a patient treated with antithyroid drugs. These receptors came from a woman in her twenties or thirties with Graves disease.

This clonotype occurred many times. This chain's CDR3 is CATTRDRLNYEQYF. CDR3 nucleotides: TGTGCCACCACCAGGGACAGGCTAAACTACGAGCAGTACTTC. The chain couples TRBV15 to TRBJ2-7; TRBD1 agrees at 8 bases. The CDR3 loop spans 14 amino acids. V lost 7 bases to trimming and J lost 3 bases; unmatched junction nucleotides: 8. The germline V gene encodes CDR1 LNHNV and CDR2 YYDKDF (reference sequence). Full variable domain (rest looked up from reference TRBV15 and TRBJ2-7): DAMVIQNPRYQVTQFGKPVTLSCSQTLNHNVMYWYQQKSSQAPKLLFHYYDKDFNNEADTPDNFQSRRPNTSFCFLDIRSPGLGDTAMYLCATTRDRLNYEQYFGPGTRLTVT.

A few counts support this clonotype. The V gene is TRBV7-9, the J gene TRBJ2-5, with D perhaps matching TRBD2 (5 bases). The germline gives CDR1 SEHNR, CDR2 FQNEAQ (reference sequence). The CDR3 totals 15 residues. The V gene lost 4 bases and the J gene lost 2 bases, with 14 bases spanning the gap. This chain's CDR3 is CASSYSARRQETQYF. CDR3 DNA: TGTGCCAGCAGCTATAGCGCCCGGAGACAAGAGACCCAGTACTTC.

This clonotype was found a few times. A read error is possible here, since a much larger clone lies one base away. The chain employs TRBV7-3 and TRBJ2-3, with D maybe TRBD2 (5 bases). CDR1 and CDR2 from the germline V gene are SGHTA and FQGTGA. V was shortened by 5 bases and J by 5 bases, with 17 bases between the two germline ends. The CDR3 loop spans 15 amino acids. Here the CDR3 DNA reads TGTGCCAGCAGCCCGGACTGGCCCCCGGGAGATACGCAGTATTTT. It translates to CASSPDWPPGDTQYF.

The chain joins TRBV5-4 to TRBJ2-5; TRBD2 agrees at 11 bases. Germline V gene data show CDR1 as SGHNT and CDR2 as YYREEE (reference sequence). CDR3 length: 14 residues. The ends lost 7 bases at V and 5 bases at J; junction bases unmatched: 7. The CDR3 reads CASYLAGGQETQYF. The CDR3 DNA reads as TGTGCCAGCTATCTAGCGGGAGGTCAGGAGACCCAGTACTTC.

This clonotype was picked up many times. The genes are TRBV5-4 and TRBJ1-1; D not certain. This CDR3 contains 15 residues. Trimming took off 1 base at V and 1 base at J, with 11 bases between the two ends. Per the germline V gene, CDR1 is SGHNT and CDR2 is YYREEE (reference sequence). The DNA of the CDR3 is TGTGCCAGCAGCTTGTCTTCCGGCCCGAACACTGAAGCTTTCTTT. Translated, it gives CASSLSSGPNTEAFF.

The sample holds many counts of this clonotype. The V call is TRBV6-1, the J call TRBJ2-7; 7 nucleotides match TRBD1. CDR1 and CDR2 (germline): MNHNS, SASEGT. Trimming cost V 10 bases and J 0 bases; bases outside gene matches: 9. This CDR3 has 14 amino acids. The chain's CDR3 is CATQGPGGSYEQYF. The CDR3, as DNA: TGTGCCACCCAAGGACCAGGGGGCTCCTACGAGCAGTACTTC.

On this clonotype: A read error may explain this, as a much larger clone is one base away. V and J are TRBV5-6 and TRBJ2-7; D might be TRBD1 (6 bases). Germline V gene lookup returns CDR1 SGHDT and CDR2 YYEEEE. Trimming shortened V by 4 bases and J by 3 bases, and 23 bases separated the two germline ends. The CDR3 has 17 residues. The CDR3 spells CASSIGTRRRWDYEQYF. The CDR3 nucleotides are TGTGCCAGCAGCATCGGGACACGGAGACGGTGGGACTACGAGCAGTACTTC. Looking up the rest from reference TRBV5-6 and TRBJ2-7 gives the full variable domain: DAGVTQSPTHLIKTRGQQVTLRCSPKSGHDTVSWYQQALGQGPQFIFQYYEEEERQRGNFPDRFSGHQFPNYSSELNVNALLLGDSALYLCASSIGTRRRWDYEQYFGPGTRLTVT.

J is TRBJ2-1 and V is TRBV15; D is possibly TRBD2 (6 bases). CDR1 LNHNV and CDR2 YYDKDF come from the germline V gene (reference sequence). V lost 1 base, J lost 8 bases, and 15 bases lay in between. The CDR3 loop spans 15 amino acids. The CDR3 sequence is CATSRGGGRFDEQFF. Written as DNA, the CDR3 is TGTGCCACCAGCAGAGGGGGAGGAAGATTCGATGAGCAGTTCTTC. Using reference TRBV15 and TRBJ2-1 for the parts outside the CDR3, the full variable domain is DAMVIQNPRYQVTQFGKPVTLSCSQTLNHNVMYWYQQKSSQAPKLLFHYYDKDFNNEADTPDNFQSRRPNTSFCFLDIRSPGLGDTAMYLCATSRGGGRFDEQFFGPGTRLTVL.

This clonotype was counted at least ten times. The CDR3 DNA sequence: TGTGCCAGCAGTTCGCTATTGGCGGCCCTTCGATTGGAGAATGAGCAGTTCTTC. Translating it yields CASSSLLAALRLENEQFF. V usage is TRBV12-3 or TRBV12-4 and J usage is TRBJ2-1; D call uncertain. CDR3 length: 18 residues. V was cut by 4 bases and J by 7 bases, with 26 bases left in between.

This clonotype appeared many times. The chain uses TRBV6-1 and TRBJ2-2, with D tentatively TRBD2 (5 bases). The CDR3 covers 13 residues. Trimming cost V 7 bases and J 6 bases, with 12 bases left between them. Germline loops: CDR1 MNHNS, CDR2 SASEGT. CDR3 coding DNA: TGTGCCAGCAAGGGTGTCGGGGCCGGGGAGCTGTTTTTT. It translates to CASKGVGAGELFF.

This chain links TRBV7-3 with TRBJ2-5; D might be TRBD2 (6 bases). CDR3 length: 12 amino acids. Trimming removed 7 bases at V and 5 bases at J, with 11 bases between. CDR1 and CDR2 (germline): SGHTA, FQGTGA. The CDR3 DNA reads TGTGCCAGCATCCAGGCGGGGGAGACCCAGTACTTC. Residues: CASIQAGETQYF.

This clonotype was detected many times. This chain links TRBV27 with TRBJ2-7; TRBD1 matches at 8 bases. Germline V gene sequence: CDR1 MNHEY, CDR2 SMNVEV (reference sequence). Trimming took 4 bases from V and 2 from J; bases not matched to a gene: 4. This CDR3 has 14 residues. CDR3 residues: CASSSATGAYEQYF. In DNA, the CDR3 is TGTGCCAGCAGTTCGGCGACAGGGGCCTACGAGCAGTACTTC.

This clonotype appeared many times. Here the CDR3 DNA reads TGTGCCAGCAGCAGGGGGGCTAGCGGGAGGGCCTGGGAGACCCAGTACTTC. Its translation is CASSRGASGRAWETQYF. This chain joins TRBV28 and TRBJ2-5; 12 positions match TRBD2. V shed 6 bases and J 5 bases; nucleotides not matched to a gene: 13. There are 17 residues in the CDR3. The germline gives CDR1 MDHEN, CDR2 SYDVKM.

This clonotype showed up many times. The J gene is TRBJ2-7, the V gene TRBV3-1, with TRBD1 as a possible D gene (5 bases). The CDR3 runs 14 residues. V was cut by 0 bases and J by 7 bases, with 13 bases left in between. From germline, CDR1 is LGHDT and CDR2 YNNKEL (reference sequence). CDR3 sequence (DNA): TGTGCCAGCAGCCAAGAAAGCGAGCCAGGGGAGCAGTACTTC. Translating gives CASSQESEPGEQYF.

This clonotype has at least ten counts. The chain carries TRBV20-1 and TRBJ2-7; unclear D gene. V gave up 3 bases and J gave up 0 bases, with 3 bases separating them. CDR3 length: 11 residues. The germline V gene encodes CDR1 DFQATT and CDR2 SNEGSKA (reference sequence). This CDR3 is CSARDSYEQYF. The CDR3 DNA sequence: TGCAGTGCTAGGGACTCCTACGAGCAGTACTTC.